These 21 T cell receptor beta chains were all obtained from the same sample, sequenced in a study of TIL therapy for anti-PD-1-resistant metastatic lung cancer. Time point given: pre-treatment sample, taken before nivolumab and TIL therapy. This was the immunoSEQ v3 assay. Sequenced by immunoSEQ multiplex PCR; TCRdb stores in-frame clones only, minus some. The sample contains about 49,000 clones, about 80% of which appear only once. Sequences were derived from blood, sampled at baseline. These receptors were collected from a man between 65 and 85 years old with non-small cell lung cancer.

The chain recombines TRBV10-2 with TRBJ1-1, with D maybe TRBD1 (6 bases). Deletions cut 5 bases from V and 0 bases from J, with 10 bases between. This CDR3 has 14 amino acids. Germline CDR1 is WSHSY and CDR2 is SAAADI. For the CDR3, the DNA is TGCGCCAGCAGTTCGGGACACCTGAACACTGAAGCTTTCTTT. Translation: CASSSGHLNTEAFF.

V and J are TRBV4-1 and TRBJ1-4; D perhaps matches TRBD1 (5 bases). The germline gives CDR1 MGHRA, CDR2 YSYEKL. This CDR3 has 16 amino acids. V was trimmed by 0 bases and J by 8 bases, leaving 16 bases between them. CDR3 sequence: CASSQDLLDGGEKLFF. Written as DNA, the CDR3 is TGCGCCAGCAGCCAAGATCTTCTGGATGGGGGGGAAAAACTGTTTTTT.

There are a few counts of this clone. This sequence joins TRBV27 and TRBJ1-2; 9 bases line up with TRBD1. Trimming at V came to 5 bases and at J to 3 bases, leaving 10 bases not matched to a gene. The CDR3 totals 16 residues. Looked up from germline, CDR1 is MNHEY and CDR2 is SMNVEV (reference sequence). This CDR3 reads CASSSILGQGYYGYTF. The CDR3 DNA is TGTGCCAGCAGTAGTATCCTCGGACAGGGGTACTATGGCTACACCTTC.

The chain has TRBV5-1 and TRBJ2-2, with D possibly matching TRBD2 (5 bases). Trimming stripped 0 bases from V and 5 bases from J, with 11 bases between. CDR3 length equals 15 residues. CDR1 is SGHRS and CDR2 is YFSETQ in the germline V gene. In DNA, the CDR3 is TGCGCCAGCAGCTTGGTTGATCCGGGAACCGGGGAGCTGTTTTTT. Protein product: CASSLVDPGTGELFF.

The J gene is TRBJ1-1, the V gene TRBV7-9; 8 positions agree with TRBD1. The germline V gene has CDR1 SEHNR and CDR2 FQNEAQ (reference sequence). V shed 4 bases and J 5 bases; nucleotides not matched to a gene: 6. This CDR3 is 14 amino acids long. CDR3 amino acids: CASSSQGGGTEAFF. DNA for the CDR3: TGTGCCAGCAGCTCACAGGGGGGAGGTACTGAAGCTTTCTTT.

The CDR3 DNA reads as TGTGCCTGGAGGGTGAACACTGAAGCTTTCTTT. This translates into CAWRVNTEAFF. The chain employs TRBV30 and TRBJ1-1; D is undetermined. The CDR3 consists of 11 residues. Germline lookup yields CDR1 GTSNPN and CDR2 SVGIG (reference sequence). V lost 3 bases and J lost 0, with 2 bases in between.

V gene TRBV7-3 combines with J gene TRBJ2-3; the D gene is possibly TRBD2 (5 bases). From germline, CDR1 is SGHTA and CDR2 FQGTGA. The CDR3 is 13 amino acids. The V and J ends lost 5 bases and 6 bases respectively, with 12 bases between them. The CDR3 DNA is TGTGCCAGCAGCCTACTCTCGGGGGATACGCAGTATTTT. Protein sequence: CASSLLSGDTQYF.

The gene calls are TRBV6-5 and TRBJ1-1; D is unresolved. The V gene's germline CDR1 is MNHEY and CDR2 SVGAGI. With 0 bases removed from V and 0 bases from J, the gap between germline ends came to 8 bases. CDR3 length: 15 residues. The CDR3 DNA follows: TGTGCCAGCAGTTACTCGATCCAGATGAACACTGAAGCTTTCTTT. Encoded protein: CASSYSIQMNTEAFF.

The chain links TRBV25-1 to TRBJ2-5; 9 bases agree with TRBD1. The CDR3 extends over 13 amino acids. Trimming at V came to 4 bases and at J to 5 bases, leaving 2 bases not matched to a gene. CDR1 is MGHDK and CDR2 is SYGVNS in the germline V gene. The CDR3 sequence: CASSADRGETQYF. The CDR3 nucleotides are TGTGCCAGCAGTGCCGACAGGGGGGAGACCCAGTACTTC.

The gene calls are TRBV6-1 and TRBJ1-6, with D possibly being TRBD1 (5 bases). There are 15 residues in the CDR3. The ends were cut back, 2 bases at V and 7 bases at J, with 12 bases in the middle. Germline CDR1 is MNHNS and CDR2 is SASEGT. The CDR3 here is CASSESGAENSPLHF. The CDR3 DNA follows: TGTGCCAGCAGTGAAAGTGGGGCGGAGAATTCACCCCTCCACTTT.

V gene TRBV14 combines with J gene TRBJ2-4, with 7 bases matching TRBD1. Trimming at V came to 4 bases and at J to 0 bases, leaving 3 bases not matched to a gene. Germline V lookup: CDR1 SGHDN, CDR2 FVKESK. This CDR3 has 15 amino acids. For the CDR3, the DNA is TGTGCCAGCAGCCGGGACAGCCTAGCCAAAAACATTCAGTACTTC. As protein: CASSRDSLAKNIQYF.

The rearrangement joins TRBV5-4 to TRBJ2-7; weak D call: TRBD2 (5 bases). The CDR3 extends over 16 amino acids. V was cut by 0 bases and J by 0 bases, with 13 bases left in between. Per the germline V gene, CDR1 is SGHNT and CDR2 is YYREEE (reference sequence). CDR3 sequence: CASSLGERRASYEQYF. DNA for the CDR3: TGTGCCAGCAGCTTGGGGGAGCGGAGAGCCTCCTACGAGCAGTACTTC. Full variable domain (rest looked up from reference TRBV5-4 and TRBJ2-7): ETGVTQSPTHLIKTRGQQVTLRCSSQSGHNTVSWYQQALGQGPQFIFQYYREEENGRGNFPPRFSGLQFPNYSSELNVNALELDDSALYLCASSLGERRASYEQYFGPGTRLTVT.

The chain recombines TRBV28 with TRBJ2-5; 7 bases are shared with TRBD1. The CDR3 extends over 15 amino acids. Germline CDR1 MDHEN, CDR2 SYDVKM. V dropped 5 bases and J dropped 4; count of bases not matched to a gene: 10. CDR3 amino acids: CASSDFTTGTETQYF. The CDR3 coding sequence is TGTGCCAGCAGTGATTTTACGACAGGGACAGAGACCCAGTACTTC. Supplemented by reference TRBV28 and TRBJ2-5, the full variable domain reads DVKVTQSSRYLVKRTGEKVFLECVQDMDHENMFWYRQDPGLGLRLIYFSYDVKMKEKGDIPEGYSVSREKKERFSLILESASTNQTSMYLCASSDFTTGTETQYFGPGTRLLVL.

The CDR3 DNA sequence: TGCAGCGGTAGGACTAGCGCAACAGATACGCAGTATTTT. Amino acid sequence: CSGRTSATDTQYF. V and J are TRBV29-1 and TRBJ2-3; 9 bases are shared with TRBD2. The germline gives CDR1 SQVTM, CDR2 ANQGSEA. V dropped 7 bases and J dropped 3; count of bases not matched to a gene: 5. This CDR3 spans 13 amino acids.

The chain recombines TRBV6-6 with TRBJ2-5; D unresolved. V was clipped by 6 bases and J by 1 base, with 6 bases between them. This CDR3 contains 12 residues. Germline V CDR1 and CDR2: MNHNY, SVGAGI (reference sequence). CDR3 sequence (DNA): TGTGCCAGCAGACGACCCCAAGAGACCCAGTACTTC. Translating it yields CASRRPQETQYF.

The table lists this clone with a few counts. V is TRBV2 and J is TRBJ1-6, with D possibly being TRBD1 (6 bases). Looked up from germline, CDR1 is SNHLY and CDR2 is FYNNEI. V lost 6 bases, J lost 2 bases, and 11 bases lay in between. The CDR3 has 15 amino acids. Here the CDR3 reads CASRVQGTYNSPLHF. Written as DNA, the CDR3 is TGTGCCAGCAGGGTCCAGGGGACCTATAATTCACCCCTCCACTTT.

V gene TRBV28 combines with J gene TRBJ2-1, with D possibly TRBD1 on 7 matching bases. The CDR3 consists of 15 residues. V shed 8 bases and J shed 7 bases, with 21 bases lying between them. The germline V gene has CDR1 MDHEN and CDR2 SYDVKM. CDR3 region: CASYISGGRRNEQFF. CDR3 bases: TGTGCCAGCTACATATCAGGGGGGCGACGGAATGAGCAGTTCTTC.

The rearrangement uses TRBV19 and TRBJ2-5, with 8 bases aligning to TRBD2. The ends lost 6 bases at V and 1 base at J; junction bases unmatched: 7. CDR1 and CDR2 from the germline V gene are LNHDA and SQIVND (reference sequence). The CDR3 has 15 amino acids. The CDR3 loop is CASRRAGDAQETQYF. CDR3 nucleotides: TGTGCCAGTAGGCGAGCGGGGGACGCCCAAGAGACCCAGTACTTC. Complete variable domain (other parts from reference TRBV19 and TRBJ2-5): DGGITQSPKYLFRKEGQNVTLSCEQNLNHDAMYWYRQDPGQGLRLIYYSQIVNDFQKGDIAEGYSVSREKKESFPLTVTSAQKNPTAFYLCASRRAGDAQETQYFGPGTRLLVL.

The V gene is TRBV9, the J gene TRBJ2-7, with D possibly being TRBD1 (6 bases). This CDR3 comprises 14 residues. V lost 3 bases and J 2 bases, leaving 12 bases between the germline ends. Germline V CDR1 and CDR2: SGDLS, YYNGEE. CDR3 nucleotides: TGTGCCAGCAGCGCAGGGACATATACCTACGAGCAGTACTTC. As protein: CASSAGTYTYEQYF.

The chain carries TRBV7-3 and TRBJ2-1, with D possibly being TRBD1 or TRBD2 (5 bases each). Germline loops: CDR1 SGHTA, CDR2 FQGTGA. This CDR3 has 15 amino acids. V was shortened by 4 bases and J by 4 bases, with 14 bases between the two germline ends. CDR3 sequence: CASSSGPGEYNEQFF. For the CDR3, the DNA is TGTGCCAGCAGCTCGGGACCCGGCGAATACAATGAGCAGTTCTTC.

The genes are TRBV30 and TRBJ2-7, with D uncertain. The CDR3 totals 15 residues. The germline V gene has CDR1 GTSNPN and CDR2 SVGIG (reference sequence). V lost 1 base to trimming and J lost 6 bases, with 19 bases between them. The CDR3 is CAWSAPAGLPSEQYF. As DNA, the CDR3 is TGTGCCTGGAGTGCCCCGGCCGGCCTTCCCTCCGAGCAGTACTTC.